This TCR beta chain came from a study of shared clonotypes between healthy human individuals. Study-wide results and limits: The genetic and exposure-history diversity represented was limited by few donors.

Per germline, CDR1 MNHEY and CDR2 SMNVEV (reference sequence). The V end was cut by 0 bases, the J end by 6 bases, with 8 bases between. The CDR3 sequence is 13 residues long. The naive CD8 fraction comprised CD45RO-negative cells positively selected for CCR7 and excluded terminally differentiated effector memory CD45RA+ cells. Profiled with immunoSEQ multiplex PCR; TCRdb holds only in-frame clones, not every one. The sample yields roughly 850,000 clones, just over 95% seen once. Notes on this clone: Its cognate antigen is unknown.

The rearrangement joins TRBV27 to TRBJ1-2; D unclear. This TCR was sampled from a man aged 25-45 years in good health. The sequencing input was naive CD8+ T cells sorted from blood. CDR3 protein: CASSLSGYHGYTF. The DNA of the CDR3 is TGTGCCAGCAGTTTATCGGGCTACCATGGCTACACCTTC.